The rows below give T cell receptor beta chains drawn from one sample of a study of blood T cell repertoires in COVID-19. Profiled with immunoSEQ multiplex PCR; TCRdb holds only in-frame clones, not every one. Of some 290,000 clones listed, about nine tenths are singletons. Sequencing was performed on peripheral blood. The receptors shown here come from a woman in her twenties or thirties with COVID-19, enrolled during active disease. Each CDR3 is given with its conserved first and last residue. The order of the fields is CDR3 length, V gene, J gene, CDR3 protein.

>14|TRBV27|TRBJ2-2
CANPGQGNTGELFF
>19|TRBV5-4|TRBJ1-2
CASSSPWDMRTGGNYGYTF
>15|TRBV7-3|TRBJ1-1
CASSLTRGDLTEAFF
>17|TRBV5-6|TRBJ1-2
CASSLGQLVVRDYGYTF
>17|TRBV5-1|TRBJ1-6
CASSPAAAGDDNSPLHF
>15|TRBV5-1|TRBJ1-1
CASSSEGQQNTEAFF
>14|TRBV28|TRBJ1-1
CASSPAGKNTEAFF
>12|TRBV29-1|TRBJ1-1
CSVPDTYTEAFF
>16|TRBV15|TRBJ1-4
CATSRGGRGASEKLFF
>15|TRBV15|TRBJ2-1
CATSRSGDLGNEQFF
>11|TRBV29-1|TRBJ1-2
CSVGQGDGYTF
>16|TRBV1|TRBJ2-3
CTSSQDKRGYTDTQYF
>15|TRBV7-2|TRBJ1-3
CASSPRTGGTNTIYF
>17|TRBV7-6|TRBJ1-3
CASSLERQGAGGNTIYF
>14|TRBV30|TRBJ1-1
CAWRVRGGSTEAFF
>15|TRBV15|TRBJ2-7
CATSTGDRGKYEQYF
>15|TRBV2|TRBJ1-1
CASEGTVTLDRGAFF
>15|TRBV5-4|TRBJ2-7
CASSLSPGGSYEQYF
>14|TRBV6-1|TRBJ1-5
CASSEAGSAGPQHF
>17|TRBV4-2|TRBJ2-3
CASSHQLAGGSTDTQYF
>14|TRBV11-2|TRBJ2-1
CASSLGTGQDEQFF
>16|TRBV18|TRBJ2-1
CASSQGRAGHYNEQFF
>13|TRBV27|TRBJ1-2
CASSLRVGYGYTF
>17|TRBV28|TRBJ1-3
CASSSWGDPSSGNTIYF
>14|TRBV10-3|TRBJ1-5
CAPGKVGGGQPQHF
>12|TRBV5-5|TRBJ1-1
CASSLSGVEAFF
>16|TRBV28|TRBJ1-4
CASSSAGQPLNEKLFF
>13|TRBV3-1/TRBV3-2|TRBJ2-7
CASGLAGVDEQYF
>16|TRBV19|TRBJ1-6
CASSMGDWEDNSPLHF
>12|TRBV30|TRBJ1-2
CAWRLRGQGYTF
>14|TRBV18|TRBJ2-7
CASSPGTSGWEQYF
>15|TRBV21-1|TRBJ1-3
CASSKGGVPGNTIYF
>15|TRBV6-1|TRBJ1-2
CASSEAGESYYGYTF
>16|TRBV14|TRBJ1-3
CASSQFGGSSGNTIYF
>15|TRBV7-2|TRBJ1-4
CASSLGDRVEEKLFF
>15|TRBV7-3|TRBJ1-1
CASSASGQGTTEAFF
>13|TRBV24-1|TRBJ1-5
CATSTGFDQPQHF
>18|TRBV3-1/TRBV3-2|TRBJ2-5
CASSSGDFRLINRETQYF
>12|TRBV7-3|TRBJ2-3
CASSLIEGAQYF
>14|TRBV12-5|TRBJ2-6
CASGPGTGANVLTF
>14|TRBV5-1|TRBJ1-1
CASSWDMGGTEAFF
>13|TRBV9|TRBJ1-1
CASSDGTHTEAFF
>14|TRBV3-1/TRBV3-2|TRBJ2-2
CASSQGSYTGELFF
>19|TRBV30|TRBJ2-2
CAWSEGRTLRTFNTGELFF
>15|TRBV9|TRBJ2-7
CASSVAPTSSYEQYF